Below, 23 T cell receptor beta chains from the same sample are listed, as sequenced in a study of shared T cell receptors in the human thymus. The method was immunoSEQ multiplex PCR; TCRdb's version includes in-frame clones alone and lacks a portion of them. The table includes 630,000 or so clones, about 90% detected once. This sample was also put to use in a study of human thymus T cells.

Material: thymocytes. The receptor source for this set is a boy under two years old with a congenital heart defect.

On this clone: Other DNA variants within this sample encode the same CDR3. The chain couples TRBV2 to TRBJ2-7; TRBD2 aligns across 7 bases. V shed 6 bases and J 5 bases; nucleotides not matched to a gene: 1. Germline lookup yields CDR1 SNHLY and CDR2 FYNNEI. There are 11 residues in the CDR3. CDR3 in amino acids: CASRGGDEQYF. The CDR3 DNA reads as TGTGCCAGCAGGGGGGGGGACGAGCAGTACTTC.

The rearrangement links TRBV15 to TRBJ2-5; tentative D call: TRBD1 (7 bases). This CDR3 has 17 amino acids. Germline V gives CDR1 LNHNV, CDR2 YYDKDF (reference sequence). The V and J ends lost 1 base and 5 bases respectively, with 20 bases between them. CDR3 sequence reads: CATSRASQGGGGETQYF. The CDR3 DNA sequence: TGTGCCACCAGCAGAGCCTCCCAGGGGGGAGGAGGGGAGACCCAGTACTTC. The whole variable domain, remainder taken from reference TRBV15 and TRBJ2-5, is DAMVIQNPRYQVTQFGKPVTLSCSQTLNHNVMYWYQQKSSQAPKLLFHYYDKDFNNEADTPDNFQSRRPNTSFCFLDIRSPGLGDTAMYLCATSRASQGGGGETQYFGPGTRLLVL.

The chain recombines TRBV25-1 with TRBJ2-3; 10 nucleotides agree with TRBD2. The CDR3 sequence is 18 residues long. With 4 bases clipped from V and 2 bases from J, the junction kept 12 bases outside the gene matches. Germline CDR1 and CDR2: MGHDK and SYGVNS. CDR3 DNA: TGTGCCAGCAGTGTACCCCCCCTAGCGGGGGACCCCACAGATACGCAGTATTTT. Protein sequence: CASSVPPLAGDPTDTQYF.

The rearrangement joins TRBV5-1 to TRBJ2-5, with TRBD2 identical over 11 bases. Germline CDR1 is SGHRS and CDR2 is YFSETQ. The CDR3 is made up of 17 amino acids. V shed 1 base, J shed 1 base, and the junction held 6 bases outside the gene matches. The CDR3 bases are TGCGCCAGCAGCTTGCCTCGACTAGCGGGACTCCAAGAGACCCAGTACTTC. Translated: CASSLPRLAGLQETQYF.

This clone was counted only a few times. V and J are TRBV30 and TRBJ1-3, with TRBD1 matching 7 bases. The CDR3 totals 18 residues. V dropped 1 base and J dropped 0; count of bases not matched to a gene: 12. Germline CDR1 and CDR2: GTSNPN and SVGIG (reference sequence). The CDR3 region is CAWSATADRTVSGNTIYF. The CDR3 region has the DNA TGTGCCTGGAGTGCAACGGCGGACAGGACCGTCTCTGGAAACACCATATATTTT.

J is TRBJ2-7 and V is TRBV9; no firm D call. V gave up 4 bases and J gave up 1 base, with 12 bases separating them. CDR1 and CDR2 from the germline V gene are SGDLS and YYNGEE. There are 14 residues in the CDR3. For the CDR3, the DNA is TGTGCCAGCAGCCCCCGAATCAGATCCTACGAGCAGTACTTC. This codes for CASSPRIRSYEQYF.

DNA for the CDR3: TGTGCCAGCAGCTCCCCCGGGGGGGCAGGGGATGGCTACACCTTC. Its translation: CASSSPGGAGDGYTF. The chain couples TRBV7-6 to TRBJ1-2, with TRBD1 as a possible D gene (6 bases). Germline V gene sequence: CDR1 SGHVS, CDR2 FNYEAQ. Trimming cost V 4 bases and J 6 bases, with 18 bases left between them. The CDR3 covers 15 residues.

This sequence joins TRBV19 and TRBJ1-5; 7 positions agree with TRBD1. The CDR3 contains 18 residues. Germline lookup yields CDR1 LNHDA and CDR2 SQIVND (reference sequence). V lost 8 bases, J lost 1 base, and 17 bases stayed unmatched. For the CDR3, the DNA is TGTGCCAGTTCACTCCCAGGGGGAGTCGAGAAGAGCAATCAGCCCCAGCATTTT. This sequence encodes CASSLPGGVEKSNQPQHF.

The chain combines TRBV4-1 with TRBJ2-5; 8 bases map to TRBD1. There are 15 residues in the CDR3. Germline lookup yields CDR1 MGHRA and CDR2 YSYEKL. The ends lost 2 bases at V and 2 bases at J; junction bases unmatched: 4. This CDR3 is CASSQWTGWQETQYF. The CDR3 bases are TGCGCCAGCAGCCAATGGACAGGGTGGCAAGAGACCCAGTACTTC.

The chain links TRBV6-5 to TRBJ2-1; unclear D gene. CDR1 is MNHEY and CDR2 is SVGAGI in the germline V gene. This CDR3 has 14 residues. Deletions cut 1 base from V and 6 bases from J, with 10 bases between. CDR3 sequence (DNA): TGTGCCAGCAGTTACTTAGCCTTGGGCAATGAGCAGTTCTTC. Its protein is CASSYLALGNEQFF.

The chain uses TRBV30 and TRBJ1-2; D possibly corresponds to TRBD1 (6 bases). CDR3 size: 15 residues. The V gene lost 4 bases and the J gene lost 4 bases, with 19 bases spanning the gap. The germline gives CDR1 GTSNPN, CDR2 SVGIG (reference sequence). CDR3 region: CAWTQGGGIFYGYTF. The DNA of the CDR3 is TGTGCCTGGACCCAAGGTGGGGGCATTTTCTATGGCTACACCTTC.

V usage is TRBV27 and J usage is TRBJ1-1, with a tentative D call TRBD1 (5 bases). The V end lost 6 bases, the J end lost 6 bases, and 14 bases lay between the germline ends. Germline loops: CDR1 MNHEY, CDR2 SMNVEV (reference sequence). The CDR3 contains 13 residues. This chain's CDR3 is CASRPGINAEAFF. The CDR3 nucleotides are TGTGCCAGCAGACCAGGGATAAACGCTGAAGCTTTCTTT.

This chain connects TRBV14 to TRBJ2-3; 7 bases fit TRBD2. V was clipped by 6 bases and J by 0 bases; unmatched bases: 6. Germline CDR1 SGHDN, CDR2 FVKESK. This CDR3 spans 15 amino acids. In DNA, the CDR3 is TGTGCCAGCAGTCAAACTAGCGCTAGCACAGATACGCAGTATTTT. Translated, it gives CASSQTSASTDTQYF.

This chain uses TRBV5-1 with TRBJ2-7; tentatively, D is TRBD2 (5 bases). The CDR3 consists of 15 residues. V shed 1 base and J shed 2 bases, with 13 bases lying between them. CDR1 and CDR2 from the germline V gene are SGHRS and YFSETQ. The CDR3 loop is CASSLMASPTYEQYF. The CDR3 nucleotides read TGCGCCAGCAGCTTGATGGCTAGCCCAACCTACGAGCAGTACTTC.

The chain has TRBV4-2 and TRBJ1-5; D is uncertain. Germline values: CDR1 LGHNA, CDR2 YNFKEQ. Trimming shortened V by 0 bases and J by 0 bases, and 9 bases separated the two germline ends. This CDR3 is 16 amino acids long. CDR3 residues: CASSQDERYSNQPQHF. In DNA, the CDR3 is TGTGCCAGCAGCCAAGATGAGCGATATAGCAATCAGCCCCAGCATTTT.

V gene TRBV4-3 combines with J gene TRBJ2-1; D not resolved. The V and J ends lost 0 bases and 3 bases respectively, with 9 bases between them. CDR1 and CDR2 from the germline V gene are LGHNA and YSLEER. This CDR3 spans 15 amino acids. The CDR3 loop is CASSQDTLNYNEQFF. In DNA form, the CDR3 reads TGCGCCAGCAGCCAAGACACCCTAAACTACAATGAGCAGTTCTTC.

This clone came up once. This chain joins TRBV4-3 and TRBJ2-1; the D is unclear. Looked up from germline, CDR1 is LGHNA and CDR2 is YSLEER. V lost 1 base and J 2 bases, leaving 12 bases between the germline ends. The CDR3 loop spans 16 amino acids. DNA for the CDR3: TGCGCCAGCAGCCAAGTTGAAACAGCCACCTACAATGAGCAGTTCTTC. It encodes CASSQVETATYNEQFF.

The CDR3 here is CASSLDRAYEQYF. Written as DNA, the CDR3 is TGTGCCAGCAGCCTGGACAGGGCTTACGAGCAGTACTTC. The V gene is TRBV28, the J gene TRBJ2-7, with TRBD1 matching over 8 bases. Germline CDR1 is MDHEN and CDR2 is SYDVKM. V lost 6 bases to trimming and J lost 4 bases; unmatched junction nucleotides: 5. The CDR3 is 13 amino acids. The entire variable domain, with the rest obtained from reference TRBV28 and TRBJ2-7, is as follows: DVKVTQSSRYLVKRTGEKVFLECVQDMDHENMFWYRQDPGLGLRLIYFSYDVKMKEKGDIPEGYSVSREKKERFSLILESASTNQTSMYLCASSLDRAYEQYFGPGTRLTVT.

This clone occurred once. CDR3 in amino acids: CASSLTGSGNTIYF. Written as DNA, the CDR3 is TGTGCCAGCAGTTTGACAGGCTCTGGAAACACCATATATTTT. The rearrangement links TRBV25-1 to TRBJ1-3; tentatively, D is TRBD1 (6 bases). The CDR3 runs 14 residues. V was cut by 5 bases and J by 0 bases, with 8 bases left in between. Germline V gives CDR1 MGHDK, CDR2 SYGVNS.

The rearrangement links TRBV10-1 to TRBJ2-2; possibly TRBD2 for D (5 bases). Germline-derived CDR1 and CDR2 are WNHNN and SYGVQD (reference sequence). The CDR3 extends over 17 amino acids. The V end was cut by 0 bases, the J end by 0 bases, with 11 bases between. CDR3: CASSESSLATNTGELFF. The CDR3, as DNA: TGCGCCAGCAGTGAGTCGAGCCTAGCTACGAACACCGGGGAGCTGTTTTTT.

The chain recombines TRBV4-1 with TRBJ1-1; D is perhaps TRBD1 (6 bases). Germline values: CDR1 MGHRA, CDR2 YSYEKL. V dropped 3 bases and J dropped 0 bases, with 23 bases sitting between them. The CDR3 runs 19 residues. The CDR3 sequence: CASSHLGARGHPMNTEAFF. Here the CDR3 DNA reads TGCGCCAGCAGCCACCTTGGGGCCCGGGGACATCCCATGAACACTGAAGCTTTCTTT.

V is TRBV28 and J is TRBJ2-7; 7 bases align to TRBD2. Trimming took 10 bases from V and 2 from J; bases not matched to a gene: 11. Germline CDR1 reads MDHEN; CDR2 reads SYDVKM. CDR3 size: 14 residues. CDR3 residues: CATDKPGRAYEQYF. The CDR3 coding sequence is TGTGCCACCGATAAGCCAGGGAGGGCCTACGAGCAGTACTTC.

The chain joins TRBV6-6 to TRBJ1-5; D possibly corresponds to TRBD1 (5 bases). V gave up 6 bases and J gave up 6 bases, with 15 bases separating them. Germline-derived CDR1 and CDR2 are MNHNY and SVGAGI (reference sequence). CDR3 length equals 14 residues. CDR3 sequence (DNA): TGTGCCAGCAGCCGGGACCGGAGGGTTCAGCCCCAGCATTTT. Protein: CASSRDRRVQPQHF.